The 28 T cell receptor beta chains given below trace back to one sample, sequenced in a study of T cells in localized non-small cell lung cancer. The protocol was immunoSEQ multiplex PCR, while the TCRdb copy is restricted to in-frame clones and leaves out a portion. The data hold about 9,600 clones, with 80% to 95% observed a single time. Sequencing was performed on peripheral blood, taken before any cancer treatment. All receptors come from a male donor at least 60 years old with stage III squamous cell lung carcinoma.

The J gene is TRBJ2-2, the V gene TRBV7-6; D gene uncertain. The germline V and J ends were trimmed by 1 base and 3 bases, with 3 bases remaining between them. Germline values: CDR1 SGHVS, CDR2 FNYEAQ. CDR3 length: 13 residues. CDR3 residues: CASSLGDTGELFF. CDR3 nucleotides: TGTGCCAGCAGCTTAGGGGACACCGGGGAGCTGTTTTTT.

The chain combines TRBV6-5 with TRBJ2-7, with 7 nucleotides matching TRBD1. The CDR3 contains 16 residues. J lost 5 bases, V lost 4 bases, and 14 bases had no gene match. Germline loops: CDR1 MNHEY, CDR2 SVGAGI. The CDR3 DNA follows: TGTGCCAGCAGTTCTTCCCGACAGGGAGCTCGGGACGAGCAGTACTTC. Protein: CASSSSRQGARDEQYF.

The chain links TRBV6-6 to TRBJ2-5, with D tentatively TRBD2 (5 bases). Per germline, CDR1 MNHNY and CDR2 SVGAGI (reference sequence). CDR3 size: 14 residues. V lost 7 bases, J lost 1 base, and 13 bases lay in between. CDR3 bases: TGTGCCAGCATCCTCCCGGGGAGCCAAGAGACCCAGTACTTC. Protein: CASILPGSQETQYF.

V is TRBV5-4 and J is TRBJ2-2; 9 nucleotides line up with TRBD1. V shed 5 bases and J 4 bases; nucleotides not matched to a gene: 6. Per germline, CDR1 SGHNT and CDR2 YYREEE (reference sequence). The CDR3 contains 15 residues. The CDR3 nucleotides are TGTGCCAGCAGGGCCGGGACAGGGAGCACCGGGGAGCTGTTTTTT. Translation: CASRAGTGSTGELFF. The whole variable domain, filled in from reference TRBV5-4 and TRBJ2-2, reads ETGVTQSPTHLIKTRGQQVTLRCSSQSGHNTVSWYQQALGQGPQFIFQYYREEENGRGNFPPRFSGLQFPNYSSELNVNALELDDSALYLCASRAGTGSTGELFFGEGSRLTVL.

This chain joins TRBV5-1 and TRBJ1-1; D call uncertain. Germline CDR1 reads SGHRS; CDR2 reads YFSETQ. Trimming left V 4 bases short and J 10 bases short, with 17 bases between. This CDR3 contains 13 residues. The chain's CDR3 is CASSGEGLGGAFF. DNA of the CDR3: TGCGCCAGCAGCGGAGAAGGGCTGGGTGGAGCTTTCTTT.

The J gene is TRBJ2-7, the V gene TRBV5-1; D is undetermined. Deletions cut 0 bases from V and 3 bases from J, with 19 bases between. Germline V gene sequence: CDR1 SGHRS, CDR2 YFSETQ. The CDR3 length is 17 residues. The CDR3 loop is CASSLASGVGMRYEQYF. In DNA, the CDR3 is TGCGCCAGCAGCTTGGCCTCAGGTGTGGGAATGCGCTACGAGCAGTACTTC.

The chain links TRBV5-1 to TRBJ2-5; a possible D gene is TRBD2 (6 bases). Between the trimmed V and J ends, which lost 4 bases and 1 base, there was a span of 17 bases. The CDR3 totals 16 residues. Germline-derived CDR1 and CDR2 are SGHRS and YFSETQ. CDR3 protein: CASSPPGRRGQETQYF. For the CDR3, the DNA is TGCGCCAGCAGCCCCCCCGGGAGACGCGGCCAAGAGACCCAGTACTTC.

This chain uses TRBV7-3 with TRBJ1-1; TRBD1 agrees at 7 bases. Germline CDR1 reads SGHTA; CDR2 reads FQGTGA. After removal of 4 bases from V and 6 bases from J, the junction contained 14 bases not matched to a gene. This CDR3 has 16 amino acids. The CDR3 protein is CASSSGGALGTAEAFF. DNA for the CDR3: TGTGCCAGCAGCTCCGGGGGAGCCCTGGGGACAGCTGAAGCTTTCTTT.

V usage is TRBV15 and J usage is TRBJ2-1; 10 bases line up with TRBD2. Germline V lookup: CDR1 LNHNV, CDR2 YYDKDF (reference sequence). The CDR3 sequence is 16 residues long. V shed 0 bases, J shed 9 bases, and the junction held 8 bases outside the gene matches. The CDR3 coding sequence is TGTGCCACCAGCAGAGATAAAGGACTAGCGGTTGTTGAGCAGTTCTTC. It codes for CATSRDKGLAVVEQFF.

V gene TRBV11-2 combines with J gene TRBJ2-3; D unclear. V was trimmed by 3 bases and J by 6 bases, leaving 4 bases between them. The CDR3 has 11 amino acids. Germline V gives CDR1 SGHAT, CDR2 FQNNGV. In nucleotides, the CDR3 is TGTGCCAGCAGCTTCAGGGATACGCAGTATTTT. This encodes CASSFRDTQYF.

The chain links TRBV5-1 to TRBJ2-7; the D gene could be TRBD1 or TRBD2 (6 bases each). The CDR3 contains 14 residues. Trimming pared 6 bases from V and 6 bases from J, leaving 19 bases between. Germline CDR1 and CDR2: SGHRS and YFSETQ. The CDR3 DNA sequence: TGCGCCAGCACCGATAAGGGGGGTCTGGGCGAGCAGTACTTC. This encodes CASTDKGGLGEQYF.

The chain combines TRBV5-1 with TRBJ1-1; 8 bases match TRBD1. Germline-derived CDR1 and CDR2 are SGHRS and YFSETQ. The CDR3 runs 14 residues. V dropped 2 bases and J dropped 5; count of bases not matched to a gene: 5. CDR3 sequence reads: CASSFPGGETEAFF. The CDR3 DNA reads as TGCGCCAGCAGCTTCCCAGGGGGCGAGACTGAAGCTTTCTTT.

In DNA form, the CDR3 reads TGCGCCAGCAGCCATTGGGACAGGGGTTACGAGCAGTACTTC. It encodes CASSHWDRGYEQYF. V usage is TRBV4-3 and J usage is TRBJ2-7, with 10 positions matching TRBD1. Losses at the gene ends were 3 bases for V and 4 bases for J; bases not matched to a gene: 3. CDR3 length equals 14 residues. CDR1 and CDR2 from the germline V gene are LGHNA and YSLEER.

In this sample, this clone turned up once. This sequence joins TRBV5-1 and TRBJ1-5; D is possibly TRBD1 (5 bases). The V gene lost 4 bases and the J gene lost 7 bases, with 18 bases spanning the gap. Germline V gene data show CDR1 as SGHRS and CDR2 as YFSETQ. The CDR3 runs to 15 residues. The chain's CDR3 is CASSPGEGHGQPQHF. The CDR3 DNA follows: TGCGCCAGCAGCCCTGGGGAGGGGCACGGGCAGCCCCAGCATTTT.

CDR3 sequence reads: CASSMGGTSDTQYF. Written as DNA, the CDR3 is TGTGCCAGTAGTATGGGTGGGACTTCAGATACGCAGTATTTT. V gene TRBV19 combines with J gene TRBJ2-3; D might be TRBD2 (6 bases). CDR1 and CDR2 (germline): LNHDA, SQIVND (reference sequence). There are 14 residues in the CDR3. The germline V and J ends were trimmed by 3 bases and 4 bases, with 11 bases remaining between them.

The J gene is TRBJ1-4, the V gene TRBV5-1, with TRBD1 as a possible D gene (6 bases). Per the germline V gene, CDR1 is SGHRS and CDR2 is YFSETQ. The V end lost 3 bases, the J end lost 8 bases, and 8 bases lay between the germline ends. This CDR3 contains 12 residues. The CDR3 loop is CASSSTGEKLFF. The CDR3 coding sequence is TGCGCCAGCAGCTCAACAGGGGAAAAACTGTTTTTT.

The rearrangement uses TRBV11-3 and TRBJ2-2; TRBD1 or TRBD2 may be the D gene (7 bases each). The CDR3 has 18 amino acids. V shed 5 bases and J shed 1 base, with 20 bases lying between them. Germline CDR1 and CDR2: SGHNT and YENEEA. The CDR3 loop is CASSPSGRTGWNTGELFF. CDR3 nucleotides: TGTGCCAGCAGCCCGTCCGGGAGGACAGGCTGGAACACCGGGGAGCTGTTTTTT.

The CDR3: CASSFSTASGNTIYF. CDR3 coding DNA: TGTGCCAGCAGCTTTTCGACAGCCTCTGGAAACACCATATATTTT. The chain uses TRBV5-4 and TRBJ1-3, with D possibly matching TRBD1 (5 bases). There are 15 residues in the CDR3. V was pared by 2 bases and J by 0 bases, with 9 bases between. Germline CDR1 is SGHNT and CDR2 is YYREEE (reference sequence).

A note on this clone: An end of the junction differs from the germline gene, which may be a read error. The CDR3: CASSKARFLVEKLFF. CDR3 nucleotide sequence: TGTGCCAGCAGTAAAGCCCGATTTCTCGTCGAAAAACTGTTTTTT. The J gene is TRBJ1-4, the V gene TRBV2; D is unresolved. Germline-derived CDR1 and CDR2 are SNHLY and FYNNEI. This CDR3 has 15 amino acids.

The rearrangement joins TRBV19 to TRBJ2-7; 11 bases are a match to TRBD2. The germline gives CDR1 LNHDA, CDR2 SQIVND (reference sequence). J lost 2 bases, V lost 6 bases, and 6 bases had no gene match. The CDR3 has 15 amino acids. CDR3 sequence (DNA): TGTGCCAGTAGGATGACTAGCGGGGCAACCTACGAGCAGTACTTC. It specifies CASRMTSGATYEQYF.

In this sample, this clone turned up a few times. The rearrangement uses TRBV4-3 and TRBJ2-7; TRBD1 might be the D (6 bases). Germline V gene data show CDR1 as LGHNA and CDR2 as YSLEER. V was trimmed by 4 bases and J by 2 bases, leaving 12 bases between them. The CDR3 length is 14 residues. The CDR3 spells CASSPDRWAYEQYF. CDR3 DNA sequence: TGCGCCAGCAGCCCCGACAGGTGGGCCTACGAGCAGTACTTC.

The V call is TRBV28, the J call TRBJ1-6; no definite D call. V lost 6 bases to trimming and J lost 9 bases, with 15 bases between them. The CDR3 sequence is 14 residues long. Germline V gene data show CDR1 as MDHEN and CDR2 as SYDVKM. CDR3 sequence reads: CASSAEARRSPLHF. The CDR3 nucleotides are TGTGCCAGCAGCGCGGAAGCGAGGCGTTCACCCCTCCACTTT.

V gene TRBV6-5 combines with J gene TRBJ1-4, with 9 bases that match TRBD1. In germline, CDR1 is MNHEY, CDR2 SVGAGI. V dropped 6 bases and J dropped 6; count of bases not matched to a gene: 5. The CDR3 contains 14 residues. CDR3 loop: CASRGQGWDEKLFF. CDR3 in DNA: TGTGCCAGCAGGGGACAGGGATGGGATGAAAAACTGTTTTTT.

The chain couples TRBV7-3 to TRBJ2-1, with TRBD2 as a possible D gene (6 bases). This CDR3 has 14 residues. V lost 8 bases, J lost 1 base, and 12 bases lay in between. Germline V CDR1 and CDR2: SGHTA, FQGTGA. The CDR3: CASLQAGSYNEQFF. The CDR3 coding sequence is TGTGCCAGCCTCCAGGCGGGATCCTACAATGAGCAGTTCTTC.

The chain combines TRBV27 with TRBJ2-2; possible D gene TRBD2, 7 bases. V was shortened by 1 base and J by 9 bases, with 9 bases between the two germline ends. The CDR3 loop spans 13 amino acids. Germline V gene sequence: CDR1 MNHEY, CDR2 SMNVEV (reference sequence). CDR3 sequence: CASSLWGGRELFF. CDR3 DNA: TGTGCCAGCAGTTTATGGGGGGGCAGGGAGCTGTTTTTT.

The chain is built from TRBV20-1 and TRBJ1-3, with unresolved D. The germline V gene encodes CDR1 DFQATT and CDR2 SNEGSKA (reference sequence). The CDR3 contains 11 residues. The ends were cut back, 5 bases at V and 2 bases at J, with 4 bases in the middle. This CDR3 reads CSAQTGNTIYF. CDR3 DNA: TGCAGTGCTCAGACTGGAAACACCATATATTTT.

V is TRBV7-9 and J is TRBJ1-6; D not resolved. The CDR3 consists of 16 residues. CDR1 SEHNR and CDR2 FQNEAQ come from the germline V gene (reference sequence). Between the trimmed V and J ends, which lost 5 bases and 0 bases, there was a span of 11 bases. CDR3 nucleotides: TGTGCCAGCAGCCCTCCCCTCAGCTCCTATAATTCACCCCTCCACTTT. Residues: CASSPPLSSYNSPLHF.

This clone is a singleton in its sample. The genes are TRBV12-5 and TRBJ1-2; TRBD1 matches at 10 bases. The V gene's germline CDR1 is LGHNT and CDR2 FRNRAP. V was pared by 4 bases and J by 3 bases, with 2 bases of the junction left unmatched. The CDR3 has 14 amino acids. CDR3 in amino acids: CASGWDRGDYGYTF. The CDR3 bases are TGTGCTAGTGGTTGGGACAGGGGTGACTATGGCTACACCTTC.